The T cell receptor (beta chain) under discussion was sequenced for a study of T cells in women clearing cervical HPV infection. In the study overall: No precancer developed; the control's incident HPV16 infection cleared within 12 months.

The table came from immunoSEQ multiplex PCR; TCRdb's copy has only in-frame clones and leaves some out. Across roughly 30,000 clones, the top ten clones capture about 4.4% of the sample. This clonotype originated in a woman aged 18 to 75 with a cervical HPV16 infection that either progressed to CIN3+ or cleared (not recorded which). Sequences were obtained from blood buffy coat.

The CDR3 bases that were read are TGTGCCTGGAGCCAGGGGGAAAAA. It encodes CAWSQGEK. The entire CDR3 protein reads CAWSQGEKLFF. V gene TRBV30 combines with J gene TRBJ1-4; the D gene is possibly TRBD1 (6 bases). From the germline J gene comes the end of the CDR3, since the read stops 3 residues before it. The CDR3 runs to 11 residues. V lost 3 bases to trimming and J lost 8 bases, with 7 bases between them. Germline CDR1 GTSNPN, CDR2 SVGIG (reference sequence).